Presented here are 11 T cell receptor beta chains from one specimen sequenced in a study of shared clonotypes between healthy human individuals. Sequenced by immunoSEQ multiplex PCR; TCRdb stores in-frame clones only, minus some. The repertoire holds about 1 million clones, roughly 80% seen once, with 1.2% to 1.5% in the top ten. Sequenced input: memory CD4+ T cells sorted from blood. Subset here: CD45RA-negative fraction. The receptor set was obtained from a man between 18 and 29 years old in good health.

This clone was found many times. The sample carries other DNA sequences with the same CDR3. The chain joins TRBV6-1 to TRBJ1-4; the D gene is possibly TRBD1 (5 bases). CDR1 and CDR2 from the germline V gene are MNHNS and SASEGT. CDR3 length: 13 amino acids. Trimming removed 3 bases at V and 8 bases at J, with 10 bases between. Here the CDR3 reads CASSEGVREKLFF. The CDR3 nucleotides are TGTGCCAGCAGTGAGGGGGTTCGGGAAAAACTGTTTTTT.

A single count supports this clone. This chain joins TRBV30 and TRBJ2-7, with a weak D call TRBD1 (6 bases). The CDR3 is made up of 14 amino acids. Germline V gene data show CDR1 as GTSNPN and CDR2 as SVGIG (reference sequence). The V gene lost 4 bases and the J gene lost 2 bases, with 15 bases spanning the gap. The CDR3 DNA reads as TGTGCCTGGACTAGGGGGAAGAGGCCCTACGAGCAGTACTTC. This gives the protein CAWTRGKRPYEQYF.

V usage is TRBV6-1 and J usage is TRBJ2-7, with D perhaps TRBD1 or TRBD2 (5 bases each). Germline CDR1 MNHNS, CDR2 SASEGT. Trimming left V 7 bases short and J 4 bases short, with 17 bases between. This CDR3 spans 14 amino acids. The CDR3 is CASIERAGNYEQYF. The CDR3 DNA reads TGTGCCAGCATAGAGAGGGCAGGGAATTACGAGCAGTACTTC.

The chain uses TRBV9 and TRBJ1-2; 10 nucleotides match TRBD1. The CDR3 runs 16 residues. The junction had 12 bases not matched to a gene; V was cut back by 5 bases and J by 5 bases. CDR1 and CDR2 from the germline V gene are SGDLS and YYNGEE. The CDR3: CASSPNPGQGRYGYTF. CDR3 DNA sequence: TGTGCCAGCAGTCCAAATCCGGGACAGGGGAGGTATGGCTACACCTTC.

This clone was seen ten or more times. The rearrangement uses TRBV6-1 and TRBJ1-6; no clear D. CDR1 is MNHNS and CDR2 is SASEGT in the germline V gene. This CDR3 has 12 residues. Trimming removed 8 bases from V and 11 bases from J, with 13 bases in between. In nucleotides, the CDR3 is TGTGCCAGCTTACCGGGCAGTCCACCCCTCCACTTT. Its protein is CASLPGSPPLHF.

There are many counts of this clone. The chain combines TRBV29-1 with TRBJ2-5, with 11 bases that match TRBD1. The germline V gene encodes CDR1 SQVTM and CDR2 ANQGSEA. The CDR3 spans 15 residues. V gave up 6 bases and J gave up 1 base; unmatched junction bases: 7. The CDR3 region is CSVHKGTGGQETQYF. The CDR3, as DNA: TGCAGCGTCCACAAAGGGACAGGGGGCCAAGAGACCCAGTACTTC.

The rearrangement links TRBV5-6 to TRBJ2-5; 8 positions match TRBD1. The end of the DNA aligns better with TRBJ2-7, so the J call may be wrong. The CDR3 runs to 13 residues. Germline lookup yields CDR1 SGHDT and CDR2 YYEEEE. CDR3 nucleotide sequence: TGTGCCAGCAGCTTAACAGGGGGGTACGAGCAGTACTTC. It is translated as CASSLTGGYEQYF.

This clone has a handful of counts. V usage is TRBV18 and J usage is TRBJ1-5; tentative D call: TRBD1 (5 bases). The CDR3 sequence is 13 residues long. Germline CDR1 KGHSH, CDR2 LQKENI. The V and J ends lost 3 bases and 8 bases respectively, with 11 bases between them. Here the CDR3 DNA reads TGTGCCAGCTCACCTTCCGGCAGGGAGCCCCAGCATTTT. Its protein is CASSPSGREPQHF. The variable domain in full, completed from reference TRBV18 and TRBJ1-5, reads NAGVMQNPRHLVRRRGQEARLRCSPMKGHSHVYWYRQLPEEGLKFMVYLQKENIIDESGMPKERFSAEFPKEGPSILRIQQVVRGDSAAYFCASSPSGREPQHFGDGTRLSIL.

This clone was seen only once. The V and J genes are TRBV4-1 and TRBJ2-7; D gene uncertain. The CDR3 contains 14 residues. V shed 0 bases and J shed 2 bases, with 8 bases lying between them. Germline V lookup: CDR1 MGHRA, CDR2 YSYEKL. The CDR3 bases are TGCGCCAGCAGCCAAGATGAAGGGCCCTACGAGCAGTACTTC. Translation: CASSQDEGPYEQYF.

There are a few counts of this clone. This sequence joins TRBV5-1 and TRBJ1-6; 7 bases match TRBD1. Germline CDR1 reads SGHRS; CDR2 reads YFSETQ. The trim removed 0 bases at V and 7 bases at J, leaving 4 bases unmatched. The CDR3 consists of 15 residues. CDR3 nucleotides: TGCGCCAGCAGCTTGGGAGGGGGCGGGAATTCACCCCTCCACTTT. This encodes CASSLGGGGNSPLHF.

This clone has a count of ten or more. The CDR3 reads CASSPIGILYEQYF. CDR3 bases: TGTGCCAGCAGTCCCATCGGAATCCTTTACGAGCAGTACTTC. V gene TRBV28 combines with J gene TRBJ2-7; no firm D call. The V gene's germline CDR1 is MDHEN and CDR2 SYDVKM. The CDR3 has 14 residues. Trimming took off 5 bases at V and 4 bases at J, with 15 bases between the two ends.